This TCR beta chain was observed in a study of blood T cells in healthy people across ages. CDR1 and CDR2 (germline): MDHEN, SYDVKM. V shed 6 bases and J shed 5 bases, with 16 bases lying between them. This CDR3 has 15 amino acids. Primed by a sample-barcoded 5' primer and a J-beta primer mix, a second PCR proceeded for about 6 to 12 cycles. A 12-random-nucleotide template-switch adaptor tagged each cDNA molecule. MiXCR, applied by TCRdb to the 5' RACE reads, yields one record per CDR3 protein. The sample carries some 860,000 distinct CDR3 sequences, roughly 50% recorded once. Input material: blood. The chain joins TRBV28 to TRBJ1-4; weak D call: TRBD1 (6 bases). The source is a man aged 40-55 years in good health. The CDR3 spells CASSEGQGGNEKLFF. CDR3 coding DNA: TGTGCCAGCAGCGAAGGACAAGGGGGGAATGAAAAACTGTTTTTT.